This T cell receptor (beta chain) was recovered during a study of blood T cell repertoires in COVID-19. TCRdb's table, derived via immunoSEQ multiplex PCR, lists solely in-frame clones and lacks some. The data show 75,000 or so clones, approximately 91% seen once. In germline, CDR1 is SGDLS, CDR2 YYNGEE. V dropped 3 bases and J dropped 0 bases, with 14 bases sitting between them. The CDR3 contains 16 residues. The V gene is TRBV9, the J gene TRBJ2-3; D ambiguous. Specimen: peripheral blood. This clonotype originated in a man aged 45-65 years with acute or convalescent COVID-19. DNA of the CDR3: TGTGCCAGCAGCGCCAAAGAAGCCGAAAGCACAGATACGCAGTATTTT. Amino acid sequence: CASSAKEAESTDTQYF.